The next 17 T cell receptor beta chains were all read from a single sample in a study of blood T cell repertoires in COVID-19. The assay was immunoSEQ multiplex PCR, and TCRdb's table has in-frame clones only and misses some. The sample lists around 260,000 clones; 65% to 90% were seen once. The specimen sequenced was peripheral blood. The receptors were gathered from a human donor in a cohort sampled during active COVID-19.

J is TRBJ2-2 and V is TRBV5-6; TRBD1 matches 9 bases. After removal of 3 bases from V and 8 bases from J, the junction contained 5 bases not matched to a gene. Germline V gene lookup returns CDR1 SGHDT and CDR2 YYEEEE. The CDR3 totals 14 residues. The CDR3, as DNA: TGTGCCAGCAGCTCTGGACAGGGGAGAGGGGAGCTGTTTTTT. Protein product: CASSSGQGRGELFF.

This clone has a single count. The sample carries other DNA sequences with the same CDR3. This chain joins TRBV28 and TRBJ2-1, with 9 bases aligning to TRBD2. CDR3 length equals 16 residues. After removal of 3 bases from V and 0 bases from J, the junction contained 3 bases not matched to a gene. Germline loops: CDR1 MDHEN, CDR2 SYDVKM. The DNA for the CDR3 is TGTGCCAGCAGTTTGCCTAGCGGGATCTCCTACAATGAGCAGTTCTTC. It is translated as CASSLPSGISYNEQFF.

CDR3 amino acids: CASSLGGMGETQYF. In nucleotides, the CDR3 is TGCGCCAGCAGCTTGGGCGGGATGGGGGAGACCCAGTACTTC. The chain couples TRBV5-1 to TRBJ2-5, with TRBD2 as a possible D gene (6 bases). This CDR3 is built from 14 residues. CDR1 is SGHRS and CDR2 is YFSETQ in the germline V gene. With 0 bases removed from V and 5 bases from J, the gap between germline ends came to 11 bases.

The chain joins TRBV18 to TRBJ2-1; maybe TRBD1 (5 bases). CDR3 length equals 12 residues. Per the germline V gene, CDR1 is KGHSH and CDR2 is LQKENI. V dropped 1 base and J dropped 10 bases, with 8 bases sitting between them. The CDR3 loop is CASSPRTQEQFF. CDR3 sequence (DNA): TGTGCCAGCTCACCACGGACACAAGAGCAGTTCTTC.

The V call is TRBV9, the J call TRBJ2-1; a weak D match, TRBD2 (7 bases). V was pared by 6 bases and J by 4 bases, with 17 bases between. The germline CDR1 and CDR2 sequences are SGDLS and YYNGEE. CDR3 length: 15 residues. Written as DNA, the CDR3 is TGTGCCAGCACCCCCGGAGGGGGGGAATACAATGAGCAGTTCTTC. Its translation is CASTPGGGEYNEQFF.

The chain is built from TRBV5-1 and TRBJ2-7; 7 positions agree with TRBD2. The CDR3 loop spans 14 amino acids. Germline CDR1 SGHRS, CDR2 YFSETQ. V shed 4 bases, J shed 6 bases, and the junction held 10 bases outside the gene matches. DNA of the CDR3: TGCGCCAGCAGCCCCCCGGCGGGAGCGAGCGAGCAGTACTTC. Translation gives CASSPPAGASEQYF. Full variable domain (remainder filled in from reference TRBV5-1 and TRBJ2-7): KAGVTQTPRYLIKTRGQQVTLSCSPISGHRSVSWYQQTPGQGLQFLFEYFSETQRNKGNFPGRFSGRQFSNSRSEMNVSTLELGDSALYLCASSPPAGASEQYFGPGTRLTVT.

The J gene is TRBJ2-2, the V gene TRBV6-4, with 7 bases matching TRBD2. The CDR3 covers 15 residues. CDR1 is MRHNA, CDR2 SNTAGT, per germline. Germline trimming cut 7 bases from V and 4 bases from J; bases unmatched to any gene: 9. The DNA of the CDR3 is TGTGCCAGCACAAACAGCGGGGAACTCACCGGGGAGCTGTTTTTT. Amino acid sequence: CASTNSGELTGELFF.

The chain uses TRBV5-6 and TRBJ1-5; D is unclear. This CDR3 is 13 amino acids long. V lost 1 base, J lost 5 bases, and 7 bases lay in between. Germline V gives CDR1 SGHDT, CDR2 YYEEEE. CDR3 region: CASSLFQDQPQHF. The CDR3 nucleotides are TGTGCCAGCAGCTTGTTTCAGGATCAGCCCCAGCATTTT.

CDR3 loop: CASSPTGRDNEQFF. CDR3 DNA: TGTGCCAGCTCACCTACGGGTCGGGACAATGAGCAGTTCTTC. The gene calls are TRBV18 and TRBJ2-1; D not resolved. Germline lookup yields CDR1 KGHSH and CDR2 LQKENI. This CDR3 region has 14 residues. V lost 3 bases, J lost 5 bases, and 11 bases lay in between.

This clone is a singleton in its sample. V gene TRBV5-6 combines with J gene TRBJ1-2; 7 positions match TRBD1. The CDR3 is made up of 16 amino acids. Per germline, CDR1 SGHDT and CDR2 YYEEEE. Unmatched junction bases numbered 14, after V lost 4 bases and J lost 5 bases. This CDR3 is CASSPFLGKTGYGYTF. The CDR3 DNA reads TGTGCCAGCAGCCCCTTCCTCGGAAAGACAGGGTATGGCTACACCTTC.

The chain links TRBV5-1 to TRBJ2-5, with TRBD2 identical over 7 bases. This CDR3 has 14 amino acids. CDR1 is SGHRS, CDR2 YFSETQ, per germline. V trimming: 5 bases; J trimming: 5 bases; junction bases outside the gene matches: 9. The CDR3 protein is CASRGAGSGETQYF. CDR3 DNA: TGCGCCAGCAGGGGAGCGGGATCGGGGGAGACCCAGTACTTC.

This sequence joins TRBV5-1 and TRBJ2-7; D is ambiguous. V was shortened by 0 bases and J by 0 bases, with 4 bases between the two germline ends. Germline lookup yields CDR1 SGHRS and CDR2 YFSETQ. The CDR3 contains 13 residues. The CDR3 here is CASSLVSSYEQYF. The CDR3 DNA sequence: TGCGCCAGCAGCTTGGTTAGCTCCTACGAGCAGTACTTC.

The V call is TRBV18, the J call TRBJ2-5; tentatively, D is TRBD2 (6 bases). CDR3 size: 12 residues. Deletions cut 6 bases from V and 9 bases from J, with 14 bases between. Per germline, CDR1 KGHSH and CDR2 LQKENI. CDR3 sequence reads: CASSRFPGAQYF. Written as DNA, the CDR3 is TGTGCCAGCTCTCGATTCCCGGGGGCCCAGTACTTC.

The genes are TRBV5-1 and TRBJ2-1; a weak D match, TRBD2 (6 bases). V gave up 1 base and J gave up 6 bases, with 11 bases separating them. Germline V gives CDR1 SGHRS, CDR2 YFSETQ. The CDR3 has 14 residues. CDR3 protein: CASSLRRDLNEQFF. The CDR3 coding sequence is TGCGCCAGCAGCTTGCGGCGGGATCTCAATGAGCAGTTCTTC.

This clone came up a few times. The gene calls are TRBV15 and TRBJ1-1, with D maybe TRBD1 (6 bases). Germline CDR1 is LNHNV and CDR2 is YYDKDF (reference sequence). Trimming cost V 5 bases and J 0 bases, with 25 bases left between them. The CDR3 runs to 19 residues. Here the CDR3 DNA reads TGTGCCACCAGCTCAGGACGGGTTTTCGGGGGGCGACTGAACACTGAAGCTTTCTTT. Translated: CATSSGRVFGGRLNTEAFF.

This clone has just a few counts. The rearrangement uses TRBV6-5 and TRBJ2-7, with 7 bases identical to TRBD1. The CDR3 covers 15 residues. Germline V lookup: CDR1 MNHEY, CDR2 SVGAGI. The V gene end was trimmed by 6 bases and the J gene end by 0 bases; junction bases not matched to a gene: 8. The CDR3 reads CASRFDRAYSYEQYF. CDR3 DNA: TGTGCCAGCAGATTCGACAGGGCCTACTCCTACGAGCAGTACTTC.

The J gene is TRBJ2-2, the V gene TRBV6-6; 9 positions match TRBD2. CDR1 is MNHNY, CDR2 SVGAGI, per germline (reference sequence). The CDR3 has 15 amino acids. The junction had 2 bases not matched to a gene; V was cut back by 2 bases and J by 4 bases. The CDR3, as DNA: TGTGCCAGCAGTTACAGCGGGAGGCCCACCGGGGAGCTGTTTTTT. Translated, it gives CASSYSGRPTGELFF.